The 4 T cell receptor beta chains below all came from one sample that was sequenced in a study of blood T cell repertoires in COVID-19. Using immunoSEQ multiplex PCR, the repertoire was profiled, and TCRdb retains in-frame clones only, with some absent. The sample includes roughly 260,000 clones, 87% of them seen just once. The sequenced sample was peripheral blood. Source of these receptors: a woman between 45 and 60 years old who had recovered from COVID-19.

The chain recombines TRBV7-3 with TRBJ2-3, with D unresolved. The CDR3 totals 13 residues. Per the germline V gene, CDR1 is SGHTA and CDR2 is FQGTGA. Deletions cut 5 bases from V and 2 bases from J, with 8 bases between. For the CDR3, the DNA is TGTGCCAGCAGCGCTACAGTCACAGATACGCAGTATTTT. Translating gives CASSATVTDTQYF.

The chain uses TRBV25-1 and TRBJ2-1, with D perhaps TRBD1 (6 bases). CDR3 length equals 15 residues. The V gene lost 5 bases and the J gene lost 6 bases, with 17 bases spanning the gap. Germline V gene lookup returns CDR1 MGHDK and CDR2 SYGVNS. CDR3 in DNA: TGTGCCAGCAGTCCCGTCAGGGGAGTCGGCAATGAGCAGTTCTTC. Translation gives CASSPVRGVGNEQFF.

The CDR3 DNA follows: TGTGCCAGCACTCCTCCCCTGGGGGGCACTGAAGCTTTCTTT. It codes for CASTPPLGGTEAFF. V is TRBV6-5 and J is TRBJ1-1; tentative D call: TRBD1 (5 bases). Between the trimmed V and J ends, which lost 7 bases and 4 bases, there was a span of 16 bases. Germline loops: CDR1 MNHEY, CDR2 SVGAGI. This CDR3 region has 14 residues.

The chain combines TRBV27 with TRBJ1-1; D remains ambiguous. The length of the CDR3 is 14 residues. V lost 0 bases to trimming and J lost 7 bases, with 12 bases between them. Germline-derived CDR1 and CDR2 are MNHEY and SMNVEV (reference sequence). The CDR3 DNA reads as TGTGCCAGCAGTTTATCGCGGGTAAGGAGTGAAGCTTTCTTT. Translation: CASSLSRVRSEAFF.